A single sample is the source of the 26 T cell receptor beta chains below, sequenced in a study of blood T cell repertoires in COVID-19. The protocol was immunoSEQ multiplex PCR, while the TCRdb copy is restricted to in-frame clones and leaves out a portion. The sample includes over 200,000 clones, approximately 88% seen only once; the top ten take 2% to 2.5%. Sample: PBMCs or T cells enriched from blood (not recorded which). Receptor source: a woman in her thirties or forties with acute COVID-19.

J is TRBJ1-1 and V is TRBV12-3 or TRBV12-4, with D uncertain. This CDR3 region has 13 residues. Trimming stripped 5 bases from V and 5 bases from J, with 12 bases between. The CDR3 protein is CASSISEETEAFF. In DNA, the CDR3 is TGTGCCAGCAGTATCAGCGAAGAGACTGAAGCTTTCTTT.

The CDR3: CSVVTGTSGYYEQYV. CDR3 sequence (DNA): TGCAGCGTTGTTACCGGGACTAGCGGATACTACGAGCAGTACGTC. V gene TRBV29-1 combines with J gene TRBJ2-7; 11 positions match TRBD2. Per germline, CDR1 SQVTM and CDR2 ANQGSEA. Trimming removed 4 bases from V and 3 bases from J; junction bases left unmatched: 8. The CDR3 is made up of 15 amino acids.

The gene calls are TRBV28 and TRBJ1-5, with D possibly TRBD1 on 6 matching bases. V was cut by 6 bases and J by 0 bases, with 15 bases left in between. The CDR3 length is 16 residues. The germline V gene encodes CDR1 MDHEN and CDR2 SYDVKM. The DNA of the CDR3 is TGTGCCAGCAGACTAGACAGGCTGGATAGCAATCAGCCCCAGCATTTT. Residues: CASRLDRLDSNQPQHF.

This chain uses TRBV7-2 with TRBJ1-3, with D unresolved. Trimming shortened V by 5 bases and J by 0 bases, and 8 bases separated the two germline ends. Germline V CDR1 and CDR2: SGHTA, FQGNSA. This CDR3 contains 14 residues. CDR3 sequence (DNA): TGTGCCAGCAGCCAACAGTTCTCTGGAAACACCATATATTTT. It translates to CASSQQFSGNTIYF.

Notes on this clone: This likely reflects a read error, since a far larger clone is one base away. V usage is TRBV13 and J usage is TRBJ2-1; no reliable D call. CDR3 length: 11 amino acids. CDR1 and CDR2 (germline): PRHDT, FYEKMQ (reference sequence). The V end lost 5 bases, the J end lost 5 bases, and 4 bases lay between the germline ends. CDR3 region: CASSLDNEQFF. The CDR3 DNA reads TGTGCCAGCAGCCTCGACAATGAGCAGTTCTTC.

V and J are TRBV5-1 and TRBJ1-4; TRBD1 might be the D (5 bases). The CDR3 has 17 amino acids. Germline CDR1 and CDR2: SGHRS and YFSETQ. V lost 2 bases and J lost 1, with 15 bases in between. CDR3 loop: CASSFGGGLRTNEKLFF. In DNA, the CDR3 is TGCGCCAGCAGCTTTGGGGGAGGCTTAAGAACTAATGAAAAACTGTTTTTT.

V and J are TRBV29-1 and TRBJ2-5; 7 positions agree with TRBD1. The CDR3 totals 12 residues. Germline CDR1 is SQVTM and CDR2 is ANQGSEA. Trimming took 6 bases from V and 4 from J; bases not matched to a gene: 5. CDR3 in DNA: TGCAGCGTCCGACAGGGTGGAGAGACCCAGTACTTC. It is translated as CSVRQGGETQYF. Full variable domain (missing parts from reference TRBV29-1 and TRBJ2-5): SAVISQKPSRDICQRGTSLTIQCQVDSQVTMMFWYRQQPGQSLTLIATANQGSEATYESGFVIDKFPISRPNLTFSTLTVSNMSPEDSSIYLCSVRQGGETQYFGPGTRLLVL.

The J gene is TRBJ1-1, the V gene TRBV7-2, with 7 bases identical to TRBD1. The V segment lost 6 bases and the J segment 3 bases; nucleotides outside the gene matches: 7. The CDR3 contains 14 residues. Germline CDR1 is SGHTA and CDR2 is FQGNSA. Here the CDR3 reads CASSPGQLYTEAFF. CDR3 bases: TGTGCCAGCAGTCCGGGACAGCTTTACACTGAAGCTTTCTTT.

Remarks on this clone: The same CDR3 can be traced to other DNA sequences in this sample. The chain joins TRBV7-2 to TRBJ2-2; no clear D gene. The CDR3 runs 15 residues. Looked up from germline, CDR1 is SGHTA and CDR2 is FQGNSA. V lost 1 base and J 2 bases, leaving 8 bases between the germline ends. CDR3 protein: CASSLVRGNTGELFF. In nucleotides, the CDR3 is TGTGCCAGCAGCTTAGTCCGCGGCAACACCGGGGAGCTGTTTTTT.

This chain joins TRBV3-1 (or the pseudogene TRBV3-2) and TRBJ1-3; D not resolved. Trimming shortened V by 2 bases and J by 0 bases, and 11 bases separated the two germline ends. The CDR3 runs 16 residues. Germline V gene lookup returns CDR1 LGHDT and CDR2 YNNKEL (reference sequence). CDR3 nucleotide sequence: TGTGCCAGCAGCCAATATACTAGCGGCTCTGGAAACACCATATATTTT. Translated, it gives CASSQYTSGSGNTIYF.

The chain carries TRBV3-1 (or the pseudogene TRBV3-2) and TRBJ2-3, with D perhaps matching TRBD1 (8 bases). Between the trimmed V and J ends, which lost 4 bases and 6 bases, there was a span of 20 bases. The length of the CDR3 is 16 residues. Germline CDR1 LGHDT, CDR2 YNNKEL (reference sequence). CDR3 in amino acids: CASSPAPDRGGDTQYF. For the CDR3, the DNA is TGTGCCAGCAGCCCCGCCCCCGACAGGGGAGGGGATACGCAGTATTTT.

Only a few counts were recorded for this clone. The chain has TRBV19 and TRBJ1-6, with D unresolved. Trimming cost V 6 bases and J 6 bases, with 6 bases left between them. Germline-derived CDR1 and CDR2 are LNHDA and SQIVND (reference sequence). This CDR3 contains 12 residues. CDR3 amino acids: CASSDINSPLHF. CDR3 DNA: TGTGCCAGTAGCGACATTAATTCACCCCTCCACTTT.

This chain connects TRBV2 to TRBJ2-5, with 8 bases aligning to TRBD1. The CDR3 sequence is 13 residues long. The junction had 6 bases not matched to a gene; V was cut back by 7 bases and J by 5 bases. Germline CDR1 and CDR2: SNHLY and FYNNEI. This chain's CDR3 is CASNYRGRETQYF. The DNA for the CDR3 is TGTGCCAGCAATTACAGGGGGAGGGAGACCCAGTACTTC.

Here the CDR3 reads CASSSRTAPPLYEQYF. For the CDR3, the DNA is TGTGCCAGCAGTTCCAGGACAGCCCCCCCTCTCTACGAGCAGTACTTC. The J gene is TRBJ2-7, the V gene TRBV6-5, with a possible D match to TRBD1 (6 bases). Trimming removed 4 bases from V and 3 bases from J, with 19 bases in between. Germline V gives CDR1 MNHEY, CDR2 SVGAGI. The CDR3 loop spans 16 amino acids.

V usage is TRBV6-4 and J usage is TRBJ1-5; the D gene is possibly TRBD1 (5 bases). This CDR3 contains 14 residues. V was pared by 3 bases and J by 5 bases, with 11 bases between. Per the germline V gene, CDR1 is MRHNA and CDR2 is SNTAGT. This CDR3 reads CASSDSGQYQPQHF. The CDR3, as DNA: TGTGCCAGCAGTGATTCAGGGCAGTATCAGCCCCAGCATTTT.

The gene calls are TRBV7-2 and TRBJ1-2, with 7 bases that match TRBD1. This CDR3 is built from 13 residues. Germline-derived CDR1 and CDR2 are SGHTA and FQGNSA. After removal of 4 bases from V and 6 bases from J, the junction contained 5 bases not matched to a gene. The CDR3 loop reads CASSYGTVDGYTF. The CDR3 region has the DNA TGTGCCAGCAGCTACGGGACAGTAGATGGCTACACCTTC. The full variable domain, completed using reference TRBV7-2 and TRBJ1-2, is GAGVSQSPSNKVTEKGKDVELRCDPISGHTALYWYRQSLGQGLEFLIYFQGNSAPDKSGLPSDRFSAERTGGSVSTLTIQRTQQEDSAVYLCASSYGTVDGYTFGSGTRLTVV.

The J gene is TRBJ1-4, the V gene TRBV3-1 (or the pseudogene TRBV3-2), with a possible D match to TRBD1 (6 bases). In germline, CDR1 is LGHDT, CDR2 YNNKEL (reference sequence). Trimming took off 6 bases at V and 0 bases at J, with 17 bases between the two ends. This CDR3 is built from 17 residues. DNA of the CDR3: TGTGCCAGCAGTCAATGCGCAGGGGCCTCAACTAATGAAAAACTGTTTTTT. It specifies CASSQCAGASTNEKLFF.

This clone was detected only once. The chain is built from TRBV9 and TRBJ1-6, with 8 bases fitting TRBD1. Trimming took 3 bases from V and 6 from J; bases not matched to a gene: 11. The CDR3 runs 17 residues. CDR1 SGDLS and CDR2 YYNGEE come from the germline V gene. The CDR3, as DNA: TGTGCCAGCAGCGCTACGGACAGGGTGGTTGCTAATTCACCCCTCCACTTT. Encoded protein: CASSATDRVVANSPLHF.

This clone occurred once. The chain uses TRBV19 and TRBJ1-6, with no clear D. Germline-derived CDR1 and CDR2 are LNHDA and SQIVND (reference sequence). This CDR3 contains 14 residues. With 7 bases removed from V and 9 bases from J, the gap between germline ends came to 16 bases. The CDR3 DNA reads TGTGCCAGTATTGCGAGGCCATTGGGTTCACCCCTCCACTTT. It is translated as CASIARPLGSPLHF.

V gene TRBV5-1 combines with J gene TRBJ2-1; TRBD1 agrees at 7 bases. Germline assignment: CDR1 SGHRS and CDR2 YFSETQ. The V segment lost 2 bases and the J segment 10 bases; nucleotides outside the gene matches: 9. This CDR3 is 14 amino acids long. This CDR3 reads CASSFQGEIGEQFF. The CDR3 DNA reads TGCGCCAGCAGCTTTCAGGGGGAGATCGGCGAGCAGTTCTTC.

The chain uses TRBV19 and TRBJ2-5, with 10 bases aligning to TRBD2. The CDR3 spans 18 residues. The germline V gene encodes CDR1 LNHDA and CDR2 SQIVND (reference sequence). V shed 4 bases and J 5 bases; nucleotides not matched to a gene: 16. CDR3 region: CASSTLLESGGAGETQYF. The CDR3 coding sequence is TGTGCCAGTAGTACCCTTTTGGAGAGCGGGGGGGCCGGGGAGACCCAGTACTTC.

This chain uses TRBV6-6 with TRBJ1-2; D is possibly TRBD1 (5 bases). V lost 7 bases and J lost 0, with 15 bases in between. CDR1 MNHNY and CDR2 SVGAGI come from the germline V gene (reference sequence). CDR3 length: 15 residues. In DNA, the CDR3 is TGTGCCAGCACCTCCGGGGGGGTAGCTAACTATGGCTACACCTTC. Translating it yields CASTSGGVANYGYTF.

V gene TRBV13 combines with J gene TRBJ2-7, with a tentative D call TRBD2 (5 bases). Germline loops: CDR1 PRHDT, CDR2 FYEKMQ (reference sequence). The CDR3 is 20 amino acids. V was pared by 0 bases and J by 1 base, with 25 bases between. CDR3 bases: TGTGCCAGCAGCTTAGGGTTGAGTGGAGGTCCCGGAACGGGATCCTACGAGCAGTACTTC. Protein: CASSLGLSGGPGTGSYEQYF.

The genes are TRBV11-2 and TRBJ2-5, with a possible D match to TRBD2 (6 bases). Per the germline V gene, CDR1 is SGHAT and CDR2 is FQNNGV. The V gene lost 6 bases and the J gene lost 5 bases, with 22 bases spanning the gap. This CDR3 is built from 16 residues. Here the CDR3 DNA reads TGTGCCAGCAGTTTCTGGGGGAGACTTGGAGGGGAGACCCAGTACTTC. Its protein is CASSFWGRLGGETQYF.

The V and J genes are TRBV25-1 and TRBJ1-6; D perhaps matches TRBD1 (5 bases). The CDR3 has 15 amino acids. V was pared by 4 bases and J by 9 bases, with 16 bases between. In germline, CDR1 is MGHDK, CDR2 SYGVNS. The CDR3 here is CASSGGQGATSPLHF. As DNA, the CDR3 is TGTGCCAGCAGTGGAGGCCAGGGCGCCACTTCACCCCTCCACTTT. The whole variable domain, filled in from reference TRBV25-1 and TRBJ1-6, reads EADIYQTPRYLVIGTGKKITLECSQTMGHDKMYWYQQDPGMELHLIHYSYGVNSTEKGDLSSESTVSRIRTEHFPLTLESARPSHTSQYLCASSGGQGATSPLHFGNGTRLTVT.

The chain couples TRBV18 to TRBJ2-2; perhaps TRBD2 as D (7 bases). V dropped 6 bases and J dropped 7 bases, with 12 bases sitting between them. There are 13 residues in the CDR3. Germline V CDR1 and CDR2: KGHSH, LQKENI. CDR3: CASSPGGIGELFF. DNA for the CDR3: TGTGCCAGCTCCCCGGGGGGCATCGGGGAGCTGTTTTTT.